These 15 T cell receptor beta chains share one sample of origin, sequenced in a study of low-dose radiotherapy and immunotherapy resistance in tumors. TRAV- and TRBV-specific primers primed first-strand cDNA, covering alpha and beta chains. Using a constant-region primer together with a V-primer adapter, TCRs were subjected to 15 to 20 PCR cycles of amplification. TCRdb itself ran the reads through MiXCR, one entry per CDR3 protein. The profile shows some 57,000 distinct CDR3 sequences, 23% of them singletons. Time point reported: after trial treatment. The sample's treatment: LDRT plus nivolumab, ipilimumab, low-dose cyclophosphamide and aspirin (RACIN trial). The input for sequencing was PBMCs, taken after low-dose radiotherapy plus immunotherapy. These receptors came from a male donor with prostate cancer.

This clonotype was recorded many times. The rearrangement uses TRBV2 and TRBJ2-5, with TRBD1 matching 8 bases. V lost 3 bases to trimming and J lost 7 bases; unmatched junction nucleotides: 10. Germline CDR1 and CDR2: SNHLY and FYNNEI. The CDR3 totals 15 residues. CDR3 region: CASSDRGLIGGTQYF. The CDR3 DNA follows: TGTGCCAGCAGTGACAGGGGGCTCATTGGGGGGACCCAGTACTTC.

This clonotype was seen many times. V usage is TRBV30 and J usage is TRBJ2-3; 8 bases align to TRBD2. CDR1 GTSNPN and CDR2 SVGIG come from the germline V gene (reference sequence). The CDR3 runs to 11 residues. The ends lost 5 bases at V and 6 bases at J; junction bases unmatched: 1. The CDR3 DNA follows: TGTGCCTGGTCTAGCGGGGATACGCAGTATTTT. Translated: CAWSSGDTQYF.

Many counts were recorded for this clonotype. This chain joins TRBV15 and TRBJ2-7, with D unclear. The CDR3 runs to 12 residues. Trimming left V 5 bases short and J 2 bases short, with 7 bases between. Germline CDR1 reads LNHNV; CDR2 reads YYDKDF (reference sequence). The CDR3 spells CATSPHTYEQYF. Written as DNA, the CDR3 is TGTGCCACCAGCCCCCATACCTACGAGCAGTACTTC.

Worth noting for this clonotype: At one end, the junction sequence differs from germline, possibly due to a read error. CDR3 coding DNA: TGTGCCAGCACCCCCCGGGGGGGCGCTGAAGCTTGCTTT. Translating gives CASTPRGGAEACF. V and J are TRBV6-1 and TRBJ1-1, with D maybe TRBD1 (6 bases). The CDR3 loop spans 13 amino acids. Germline CDR1 reads MNHNS; CDR2 reads SASEGT.

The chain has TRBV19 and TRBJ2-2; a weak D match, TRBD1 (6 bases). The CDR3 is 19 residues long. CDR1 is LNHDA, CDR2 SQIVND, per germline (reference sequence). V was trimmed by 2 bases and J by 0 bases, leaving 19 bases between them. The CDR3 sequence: CASSIPGQHFTANTGELFF. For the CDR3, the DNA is TGTGCCAGTAGTATACCTGGACAGCACTTTACCGCGAACACCGGGGAGCTGTTTTTT.

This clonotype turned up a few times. CDR3 sequence (DNA): TGCAGCGTCGCCGGGACGCAAGGGAGTGTAGAGACCCAGTACTTC. It encodes CSVAGTQGSVETQYF. V is TRBV29-1 and J is TRBJ2-5; possibly TRBD1 or TRBD2 for D (5 bases each). Germline CDR1 SQVTM, CDR2 ANQGSEA. V shed 6 bases and J shed 4 bases, with 21 bases lying between them. CDR3 length: 15 residues. Full variable domain (remainder filled in from reference TRBV29-1 and TRBJ2-5): SAVISQKPSRDICQRGTSLTIQCQVDSQVTMMFWYRQQPGQSLTLIATANQGSEATYESGFVIDKFPISRPNLTFSTLTVSNMSPEDSSIYLCSVAGTQGSVETQYFGPGTRLLVL.

The CDR3 region is CASRGSGTEAFF. CDR3 nucleotide sequence: TGTGCCAGCAGGGGTTCAGGGACTGAAGCTTTCTTT. The chain combines TRBV6-2 or TRBV6-3 with TRBJ1-1; possible D gene TRBD1, 5 bases. The CDR3 is 12 amino acids. Looked up from germline, CDR1 is MNHEY and CDR2 is SVGEGT. Trimming shortened V by 6 bases and J by 5 bases, and 10 bases separated the two germline ends.

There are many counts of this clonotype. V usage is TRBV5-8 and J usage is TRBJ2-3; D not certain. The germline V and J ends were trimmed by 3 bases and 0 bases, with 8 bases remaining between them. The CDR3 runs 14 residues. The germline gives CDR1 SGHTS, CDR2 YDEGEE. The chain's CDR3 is CASSSQTSTDTQYF. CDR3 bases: TGTGCCAGCAGCTCCCAGACTAGCACAGATACGCAGTATTTT.

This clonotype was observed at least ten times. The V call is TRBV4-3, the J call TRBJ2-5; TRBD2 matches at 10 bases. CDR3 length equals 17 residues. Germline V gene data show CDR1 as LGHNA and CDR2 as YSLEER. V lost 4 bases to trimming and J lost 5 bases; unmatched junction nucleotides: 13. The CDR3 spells CASSRPPSGGRRETQYF. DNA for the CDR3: TGCGCCAGCAGCCGACCACCTAGCGGGGGCCGACGTGAGACCCAGTACTTC.

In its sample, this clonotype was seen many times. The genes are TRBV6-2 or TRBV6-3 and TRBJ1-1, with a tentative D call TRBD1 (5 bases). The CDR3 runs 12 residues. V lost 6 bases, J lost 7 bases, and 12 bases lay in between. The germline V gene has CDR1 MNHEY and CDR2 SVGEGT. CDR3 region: CASRSGLSEAFF. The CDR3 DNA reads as TGTGCCAGCAGGTCGGGACTCAGTGAAGCTTTCTTT.

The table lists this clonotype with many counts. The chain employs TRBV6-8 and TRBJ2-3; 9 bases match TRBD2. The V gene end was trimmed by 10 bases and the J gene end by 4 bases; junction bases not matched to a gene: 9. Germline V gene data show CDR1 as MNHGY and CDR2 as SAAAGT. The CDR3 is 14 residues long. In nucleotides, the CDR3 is TGTGCCACCAAAGGGGGACTAGCCCCAGATACGCAGTATTTT. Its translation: CATKGGLAPDTQYF.

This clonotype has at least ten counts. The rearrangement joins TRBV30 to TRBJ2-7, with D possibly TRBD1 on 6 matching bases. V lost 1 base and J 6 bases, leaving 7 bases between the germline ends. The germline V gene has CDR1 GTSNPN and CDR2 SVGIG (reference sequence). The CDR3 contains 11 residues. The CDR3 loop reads CAWSDRVEQYF. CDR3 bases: TGTGCCTGGAGTGACAGGGTCGAGCAGTACTTC.

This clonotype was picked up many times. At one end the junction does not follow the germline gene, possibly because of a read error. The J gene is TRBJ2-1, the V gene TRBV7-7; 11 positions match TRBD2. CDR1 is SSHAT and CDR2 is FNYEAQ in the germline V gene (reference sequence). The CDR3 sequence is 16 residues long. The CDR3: CASSPGRTSGRGEQFF. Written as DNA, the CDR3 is TGTGCTAGCAGCCCAGGGAGGACTAGCGGGCGGGGAGAGCAGTTCTTC. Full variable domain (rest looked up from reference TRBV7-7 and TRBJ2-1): GAGVSQSPRYKVTKRGQDVTLRCDPISSHATLYWYQQALGQGPEFLTYFNYEAQPDKSGLPSDRFSAERPEGSISTLTIQRTEQRDSAMYRCASSPGRTSGRGEQFFGPGTRLTVL.

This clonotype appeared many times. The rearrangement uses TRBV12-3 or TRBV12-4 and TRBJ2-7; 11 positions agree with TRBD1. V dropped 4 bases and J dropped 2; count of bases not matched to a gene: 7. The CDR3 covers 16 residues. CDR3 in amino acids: CASSSRGTGGTYEQYF. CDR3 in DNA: TGTGCCAGCAGTTCCCGGGGGACAGGGGGAACCTACGAGCAGTACTTC.

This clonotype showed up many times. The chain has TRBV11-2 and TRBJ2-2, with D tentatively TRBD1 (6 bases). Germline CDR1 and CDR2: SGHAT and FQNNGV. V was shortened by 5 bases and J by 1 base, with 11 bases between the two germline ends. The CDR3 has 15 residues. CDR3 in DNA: TGTGCCAGCAGCCCGCCGGACAGGAACACCGGGGAGCTGTTTTTT. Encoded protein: CASSPPDRNTGELFF.